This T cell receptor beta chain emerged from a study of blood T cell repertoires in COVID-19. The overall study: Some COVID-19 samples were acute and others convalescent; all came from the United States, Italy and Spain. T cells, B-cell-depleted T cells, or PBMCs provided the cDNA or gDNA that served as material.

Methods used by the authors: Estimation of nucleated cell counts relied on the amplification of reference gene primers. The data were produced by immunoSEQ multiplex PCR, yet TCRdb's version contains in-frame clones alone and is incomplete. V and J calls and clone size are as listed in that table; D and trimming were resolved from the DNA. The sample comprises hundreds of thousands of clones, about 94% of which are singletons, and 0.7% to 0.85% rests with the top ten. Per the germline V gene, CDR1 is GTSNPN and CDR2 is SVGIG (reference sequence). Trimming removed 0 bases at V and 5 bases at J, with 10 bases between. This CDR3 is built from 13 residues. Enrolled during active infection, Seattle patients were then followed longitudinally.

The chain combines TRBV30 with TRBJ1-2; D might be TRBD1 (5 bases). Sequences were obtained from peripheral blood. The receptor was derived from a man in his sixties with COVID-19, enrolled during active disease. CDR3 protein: CAWSVSGAYGYTF. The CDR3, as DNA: TGTGCCTGGAGTGTAAGCGGGGCGTATGGCTACACCTTC.